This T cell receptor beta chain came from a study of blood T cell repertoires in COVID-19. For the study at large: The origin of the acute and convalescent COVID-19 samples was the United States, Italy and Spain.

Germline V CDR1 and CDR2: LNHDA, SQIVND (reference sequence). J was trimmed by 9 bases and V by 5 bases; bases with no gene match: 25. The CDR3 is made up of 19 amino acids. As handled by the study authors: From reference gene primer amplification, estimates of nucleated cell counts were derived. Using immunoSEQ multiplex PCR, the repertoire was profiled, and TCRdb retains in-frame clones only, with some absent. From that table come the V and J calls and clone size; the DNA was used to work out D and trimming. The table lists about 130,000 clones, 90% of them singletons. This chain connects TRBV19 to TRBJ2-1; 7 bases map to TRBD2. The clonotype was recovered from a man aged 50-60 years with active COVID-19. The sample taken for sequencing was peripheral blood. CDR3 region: CASSLRRLAVGPGVGEQFF. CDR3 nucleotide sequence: TGTGCCAGTAGTCTCCGTCGGCTAGCGGTGGGGCCGGGGGTCGGTGAGCAGTTCTTC.